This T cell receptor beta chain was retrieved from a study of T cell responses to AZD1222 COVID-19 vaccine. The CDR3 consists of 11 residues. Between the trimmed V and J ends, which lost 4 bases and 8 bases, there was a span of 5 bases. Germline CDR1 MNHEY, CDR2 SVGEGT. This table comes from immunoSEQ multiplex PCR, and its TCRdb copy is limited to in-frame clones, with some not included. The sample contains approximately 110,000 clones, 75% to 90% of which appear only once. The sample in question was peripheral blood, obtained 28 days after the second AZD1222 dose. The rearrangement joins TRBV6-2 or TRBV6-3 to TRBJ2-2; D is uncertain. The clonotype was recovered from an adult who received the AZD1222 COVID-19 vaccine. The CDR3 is CASSSPGELFF. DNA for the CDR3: TGTGCCAGCAGTTCCCCAGGGGAGCTGTTTTTT.